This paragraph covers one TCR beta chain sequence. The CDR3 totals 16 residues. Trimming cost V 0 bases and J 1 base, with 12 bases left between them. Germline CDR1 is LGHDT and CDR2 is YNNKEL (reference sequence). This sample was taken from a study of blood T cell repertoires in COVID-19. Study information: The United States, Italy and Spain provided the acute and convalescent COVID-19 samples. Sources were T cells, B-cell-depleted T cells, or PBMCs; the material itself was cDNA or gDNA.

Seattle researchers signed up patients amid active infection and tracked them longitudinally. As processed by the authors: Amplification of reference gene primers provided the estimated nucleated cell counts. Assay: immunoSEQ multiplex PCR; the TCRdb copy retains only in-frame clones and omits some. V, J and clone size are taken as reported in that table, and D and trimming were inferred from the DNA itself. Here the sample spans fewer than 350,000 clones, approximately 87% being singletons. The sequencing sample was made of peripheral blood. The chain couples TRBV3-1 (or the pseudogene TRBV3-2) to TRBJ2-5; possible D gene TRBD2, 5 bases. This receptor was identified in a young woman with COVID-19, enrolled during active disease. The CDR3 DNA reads TGTGCCAGCAGCCAAGATGTTCCGGGATTCCAAGAGACCCAGTACTTC. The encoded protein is CASSQDVPGFQETQYF.